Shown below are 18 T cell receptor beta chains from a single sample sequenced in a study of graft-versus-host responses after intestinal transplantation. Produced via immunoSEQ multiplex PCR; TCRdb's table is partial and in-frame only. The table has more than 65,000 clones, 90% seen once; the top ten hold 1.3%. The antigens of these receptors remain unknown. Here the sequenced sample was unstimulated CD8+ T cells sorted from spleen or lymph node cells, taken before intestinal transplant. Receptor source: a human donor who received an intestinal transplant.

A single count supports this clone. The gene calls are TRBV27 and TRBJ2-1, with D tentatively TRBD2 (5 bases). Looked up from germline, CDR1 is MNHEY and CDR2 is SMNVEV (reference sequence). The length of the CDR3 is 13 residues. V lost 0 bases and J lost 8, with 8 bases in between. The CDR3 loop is CASSLSLAHEQFF. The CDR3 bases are TGTGCCAGCAGTTTATCTCTAGCCCATGAGCAGTTCTTC.

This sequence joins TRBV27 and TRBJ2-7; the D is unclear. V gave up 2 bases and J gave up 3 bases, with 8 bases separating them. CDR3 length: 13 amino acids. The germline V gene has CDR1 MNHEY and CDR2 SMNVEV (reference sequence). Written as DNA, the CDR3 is TGTGCCAGCAGTTTAGGGCAAAACTACGAGCAGTACTTC. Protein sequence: CASSLGQNYEQYF.

The chain's CDR3 is CAGLAGGSSYNSPLHF. CDR3 coding DNA: TGTGCCGGACTAGCGGGGGGGAGCTCCTATAATTCACCCCTCCACTTT. The V call is TRBV2, the J call TRBJ1-6; TRBD1 might be the D (5 bases). The length of the CDR3 is 16 residues. The ends were cut back, 11 bases at V and 0 bases at J, with 17 bases in the middle. CDR1 and CDR2 from the germline V gene are SNHLY and FYNNEI.

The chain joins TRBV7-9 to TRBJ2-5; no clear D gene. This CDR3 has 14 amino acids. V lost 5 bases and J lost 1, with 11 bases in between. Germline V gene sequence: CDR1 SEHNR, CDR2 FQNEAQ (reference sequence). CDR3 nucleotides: TGTGCCAGCAGCGCCGTGAGCGTCCAAGAGACCCAGTACTTC. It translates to CASSAVSVQETQYF.

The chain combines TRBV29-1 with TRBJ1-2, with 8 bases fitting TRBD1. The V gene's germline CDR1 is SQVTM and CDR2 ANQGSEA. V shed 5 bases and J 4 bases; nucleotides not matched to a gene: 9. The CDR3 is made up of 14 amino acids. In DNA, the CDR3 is TGCAGCGTTCTTTCAGGGGGCGTTGTCTATGGCTACACCTTC. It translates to CSVLSGGVVYGYTF.

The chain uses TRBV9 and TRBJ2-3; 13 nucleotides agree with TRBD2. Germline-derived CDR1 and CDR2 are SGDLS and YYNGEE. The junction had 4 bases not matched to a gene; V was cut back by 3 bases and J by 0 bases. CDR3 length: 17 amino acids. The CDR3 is CASSEGTSGTSTDTQYF. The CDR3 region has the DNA TGTGCCAGCAGCGAGGGGACTAGCGGGACTAGCACAGATACGCAGTATTTT.

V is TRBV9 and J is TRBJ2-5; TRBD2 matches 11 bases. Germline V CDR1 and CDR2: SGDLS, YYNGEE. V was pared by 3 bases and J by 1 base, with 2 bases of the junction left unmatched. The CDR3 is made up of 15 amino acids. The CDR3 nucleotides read TGTGCCAGCAGCGCCGGGACTAGCGGCCAAGAGACCCAGTACTTC. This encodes CASSAGTSGQETQYF.

Here the CDR3 DNA reads TGTGCCCGGACCCCAGGAGGGACCGGGGAGCTGTTTTTT. It specifies CARTPGGTGELFF. This chain uses TRBV2 with TRBJ2-2, with D maybe TRBD2 (6 bases). Per germline, CDR1 SNHLY and CDR2 FYNNEI. V was cut by 11 bases and J by 5 bases, with 15 bases left in between. The CDR3 extends over 13 amino acids. The whole variable domain, filled in from reference TRBV2 and TRBJ2-2, reads EPEVTQTPSHQVTQMGQEVILRCVPISNHLYFYWYRQILGQKVEFLVSFYNNEISEKSEIFDDQFSVERPDGSNFTLKIRSTKLEDSAMYFCARTPGGTGELFFGEGSRLTVL.

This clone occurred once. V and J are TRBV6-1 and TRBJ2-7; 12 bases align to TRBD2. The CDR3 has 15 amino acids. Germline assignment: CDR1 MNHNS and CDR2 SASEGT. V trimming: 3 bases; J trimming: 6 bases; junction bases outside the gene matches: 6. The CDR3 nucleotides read TGTGCCAGCAGTGACCCTAGCGGGGGGGCCGCCGAGCAGTACTTC. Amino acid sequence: CASSDPSGGAAEQYF.

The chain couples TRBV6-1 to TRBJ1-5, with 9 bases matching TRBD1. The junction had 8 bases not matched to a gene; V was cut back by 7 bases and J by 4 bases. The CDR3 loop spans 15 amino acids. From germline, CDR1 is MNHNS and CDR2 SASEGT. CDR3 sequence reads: CASNHYRGRNQPQHF. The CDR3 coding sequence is TGTGCCAGCAATCACTACAGGGGGCGGAATCAGCCCCAGCATTTT.

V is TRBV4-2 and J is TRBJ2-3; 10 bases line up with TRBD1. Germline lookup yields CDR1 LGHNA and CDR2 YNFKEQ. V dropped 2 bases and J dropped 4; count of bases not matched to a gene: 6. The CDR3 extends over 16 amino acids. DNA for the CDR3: TGTGCCAGCAGCCAAAGGGGACAGGGGCAAGCAGATACGCAGTATTTT. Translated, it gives CASSQRGQGQADTQYF.

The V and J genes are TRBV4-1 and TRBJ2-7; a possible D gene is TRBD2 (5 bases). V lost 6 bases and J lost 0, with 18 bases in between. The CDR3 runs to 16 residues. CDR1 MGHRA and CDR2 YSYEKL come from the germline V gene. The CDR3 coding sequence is TGCGCCAGCAGACCCATGAAGGACTCAAGCTCCTACGAGCAGTACTTC. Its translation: CASRPMKDSSSYEQYF.

The CDR3 loop is CASSQYSGGPYEQYF. Written as DNA, the CDR3 is TGTGCCAGCAGCCAGTATAGCGGGGGCCCCTACGAGCAGTACTTC. The chain combines TRBV14 with TRBJ2-7, with 9 bases that match TRBD2. Germline V CDR1 and CDR2: SGHDN, FVKESK. This CDR3 is 15 amino acids long. The trim removed 3 bases at V and 2 bases at J, leaving 5 bases unmatched.

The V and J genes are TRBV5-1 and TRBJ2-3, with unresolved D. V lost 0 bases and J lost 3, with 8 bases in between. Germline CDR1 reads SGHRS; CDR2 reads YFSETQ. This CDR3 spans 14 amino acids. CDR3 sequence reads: CASSLVSSTDTQYF. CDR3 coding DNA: TGCGCCAGCAGCTTGGTGAGTTCGACAGATACGCAGTATTTT.

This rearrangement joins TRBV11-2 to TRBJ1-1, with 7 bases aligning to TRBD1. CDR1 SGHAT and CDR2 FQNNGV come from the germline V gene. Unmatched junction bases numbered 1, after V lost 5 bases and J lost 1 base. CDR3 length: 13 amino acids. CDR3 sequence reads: CASSRQGNTEAFF. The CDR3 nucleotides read TGTGCCAGCAGCAGACAGGGGAACACTGAAGCTTTCTTT.

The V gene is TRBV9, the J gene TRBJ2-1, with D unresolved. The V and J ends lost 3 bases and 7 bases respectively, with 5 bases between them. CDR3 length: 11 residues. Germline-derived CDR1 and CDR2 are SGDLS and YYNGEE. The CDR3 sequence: CASSGPNEQFF. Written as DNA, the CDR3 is TGTGCCAGCAGCGGGCCGAATGAGCAGTTCTTC.

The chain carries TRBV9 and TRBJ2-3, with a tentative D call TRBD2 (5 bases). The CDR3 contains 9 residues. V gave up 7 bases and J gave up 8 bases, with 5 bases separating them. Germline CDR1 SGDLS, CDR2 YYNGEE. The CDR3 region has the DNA TGTGCCAGCGAGGGTACGCAGTATTTT. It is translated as CASEGTQYF.

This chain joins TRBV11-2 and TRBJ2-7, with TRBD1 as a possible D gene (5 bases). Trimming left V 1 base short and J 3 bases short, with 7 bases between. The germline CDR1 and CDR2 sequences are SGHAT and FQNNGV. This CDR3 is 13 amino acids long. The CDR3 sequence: CASSLAGYYEQYF. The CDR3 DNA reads TGTGCCAGCAGCTTAGCAGGGTACTACGAGCAGTACTTC.